The clone carrying this T cell receptor beta chain has a count of ten or more. The antigen remains unidentified. This record comes from a study of T cells in Graves' hyperthyroidism and ophthalmopathy. Overall study results and limits: Ophthalmopathy and stable hyperthyroidism were separated by a 13 V-J model.

The source material, RNA transcripts, was used to amplify TCR beta CDR3 regions. A first-round RT-PCR of the TCR CDR3 used the HTBI primer set. TCRdb ran MiXCR on the multiplex PCR reads and lists one entry per CDR3 protein. Of about 480,000 distinct CDR3 sequences listed, around a quarter are singletons. Enrolled ophthalmopathy patients presented with a Clinical Activity Score of at least 3, a NOSPECS grade of at least 4, and disease duration under 3 months. Exclusion of patients followed from uncontrolled infection, other autoimmune disease, pregnancy or lactation. The CDR3 is 19 amino acids. V lost 3 bases to trimming and J lost 1 base; unmatched junction nucleotides: 12. Germline CDR1 reads PRHDT; CDR2 reads FYEKMQ (reference sequence).

The chain couples TRBV13 to TRBJ2-6; 7 bases are shared with TRBD1. The sequencing input was blood. The receptor was derived from a woman in her 30s with Graves' ophthalmopathy. CDR3 region: CASSFLSDRDASGANVLTF. The CDR3 region has the DNA TGTGCCAGCAGCTTCCTATCCGACAGGGATGCTTCTGGGGCCAACGTCCTGACTTTC. Together with reference TRBV13 and TRBJ2-6, the CDR3 gives the full variable domain: AAGVIQSPRHLIKEKRETATLKCYPIPRHDTVYWYQQGPGQDPQFLISFYEKMQSDKGSIPDRFSAQQFSDYHSELNMSSLELGDSALYFCASSFLSDRDASGANVLTFGAGSRLTVL.